This T cell receptor (beta chain) was retrieved from a study of CD8+CD57+ T cells in acquired aplastic anemia. About the research overall: The mean DNA yield obtained from sorted CD4+ and CD8+ cells came to roughly 3 ug.

Whoever was chosen for sequencing had shown CD8+CD57+ cell expansion by flow cytometry. Findings of the study overall: Controls and patients did not differ significantly in CD8+ Simpson's diversity.

This CDR3 contains 14 residues. The J segment lost 5 bases and the V segment lost 2 bases, leaving 4 bases of the junction unmatched. CDR1 is MGHRA and CDR2 is YSYEKL in the germline V gene. As regards this clonotype: Its antigen is undetermined.

The study profiled TCR beta VDJ and CDR3 using genomic DNA as template. TCRdb re-called the reads with MiXCR, one entry per CDR3 protein. The table has hundreds of thousands of distinct CDR3 sequences, roughly 53% seen once. The TCR originated in a human donor with aplastic anemia. The V call is TRBV4-1, the J call TRBJ1-1, with 8 positions matching TRBD1. Material for sequencing was sorted CD4+, CD8+, or CD8+CD57+ T cells (not recorded which) from PBMCs. CDR3: CASSQQGAWTEAFF. Written as DNA, the CDR3 is TGCGCCAGCAGCCAACAGGGGGCGTGGACTGAAGCTTTCTTT.